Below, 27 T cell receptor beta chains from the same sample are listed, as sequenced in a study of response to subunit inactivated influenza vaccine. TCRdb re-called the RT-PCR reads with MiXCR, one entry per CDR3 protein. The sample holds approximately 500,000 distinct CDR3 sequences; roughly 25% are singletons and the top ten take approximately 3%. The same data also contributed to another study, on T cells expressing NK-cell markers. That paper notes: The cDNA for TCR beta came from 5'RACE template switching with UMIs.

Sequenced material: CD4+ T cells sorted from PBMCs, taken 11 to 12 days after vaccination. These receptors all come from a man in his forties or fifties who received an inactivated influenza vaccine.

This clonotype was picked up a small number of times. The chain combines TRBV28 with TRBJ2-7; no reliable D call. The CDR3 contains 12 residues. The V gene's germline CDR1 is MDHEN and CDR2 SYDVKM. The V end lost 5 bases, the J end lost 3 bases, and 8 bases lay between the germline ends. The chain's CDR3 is CASSGWFYEQYF. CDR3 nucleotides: TGTGCCAGCAGTGGCTGGTTCTACGAGCAGTACTTC. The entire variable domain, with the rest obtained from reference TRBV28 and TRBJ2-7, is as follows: DVKVTQSSRYLVKRTGEKVFLECVQDMDHENMFWYRQDPGLGLRLIYFSYDVKMKEKGDIPEGYSVSREKKERFSLILESASTNQTSMYLCASSGWFYEQYFGPGTRLTVT.

The CDR3 region is CASSVGLKNEKLFF. CDR3 nucleotide sequence: TGTGCCAGCAGCGTGGGACTGAAGAATGAAAAACTGTTTTTT. The chain recombines TRBV12-3 or TRBV12-4 with TRBJ1-4, with a weak D call TRBD1 (5 bases). The CDR3 sequence is 14 residues long. Trimming shortened V by 6 bases and J by 5 bases, and 13 bases separated the two germline ends.

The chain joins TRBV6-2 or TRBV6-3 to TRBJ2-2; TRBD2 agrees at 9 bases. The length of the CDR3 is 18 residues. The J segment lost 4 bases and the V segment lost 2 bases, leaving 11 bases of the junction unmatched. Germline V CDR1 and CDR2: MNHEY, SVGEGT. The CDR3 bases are TGTGCCAGCAGTTACGCAGCGGGAGGTTCTTGGCGCACCGGGGAGCTGTTTTTT. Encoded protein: CASSYAAGGSWRTGELFF.

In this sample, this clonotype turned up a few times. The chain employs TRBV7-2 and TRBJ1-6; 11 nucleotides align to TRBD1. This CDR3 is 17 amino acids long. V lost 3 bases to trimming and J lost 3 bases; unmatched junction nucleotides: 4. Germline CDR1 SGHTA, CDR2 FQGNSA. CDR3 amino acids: CASSFGTGGFYNSPLHF. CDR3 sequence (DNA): TGTGCCAGCAGCTTCGGGACAGGGGGTTTCTATAATTCACCCCTCCACTTT.

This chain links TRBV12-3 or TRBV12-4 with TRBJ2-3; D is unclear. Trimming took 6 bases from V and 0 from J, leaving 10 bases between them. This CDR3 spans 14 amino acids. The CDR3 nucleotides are TGTGCCAGCAGGTACGATTCTAGCACAGATACGCAGTATTTT. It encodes CASRYDSSTDTQYF.

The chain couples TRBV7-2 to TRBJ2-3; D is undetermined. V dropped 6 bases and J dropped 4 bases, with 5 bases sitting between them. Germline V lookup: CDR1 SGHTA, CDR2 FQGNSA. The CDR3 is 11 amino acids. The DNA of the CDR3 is TGTGCCAGCAGAAAGGCAGATACGCAGTATTTT. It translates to CASRKADTQYF. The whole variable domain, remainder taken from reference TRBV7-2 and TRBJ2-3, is GAGVSQSPSNKVTEKGKDVELRCDPISGHTALYWYRQSLGQGLEFLIYFQGNSAPDKSGLPSDRFSAERTGGSVSTLTIQRTQQEDSAVYLCASRKADTQYFGPGTRLTVL.

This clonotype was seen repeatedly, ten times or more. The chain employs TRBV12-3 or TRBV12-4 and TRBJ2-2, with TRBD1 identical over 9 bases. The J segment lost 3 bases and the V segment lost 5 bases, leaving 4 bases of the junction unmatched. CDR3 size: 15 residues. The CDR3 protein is CASSVRDRDTGELFF. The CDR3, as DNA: TGTGCCAGCAGTGTCCGGGACAGGGACACCGGGGAGCTGTTTTTT.

This CDR3 reads CAISVAASGKMAYEQYF. The CDR3 DNA reads as TGTGCCATCAGTGTAGCGGCTAGCGGGAAGATGGCCTACGAGCAGTACTTC. This sequence joins TRBV10-3 and TRBJ2-7; the match to TRBD2 covers 9 bases. Unmatched junction bases numbered 12, after V lost 4 bases and J lost 2 bases. The CDR3 extends over 17 amino acids. Germline CDR1 is ENHRY and CDR2 is SYGVKD.

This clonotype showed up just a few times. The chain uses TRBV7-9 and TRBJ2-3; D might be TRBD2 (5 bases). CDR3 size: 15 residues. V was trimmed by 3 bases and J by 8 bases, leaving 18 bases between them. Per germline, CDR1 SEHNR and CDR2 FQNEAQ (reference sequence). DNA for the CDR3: TGTGCCAGCAGCTTCCCTAGGACTCGCGGGCGTACGCAGTATTTT. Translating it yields CASSFPRTRGRTQYF.

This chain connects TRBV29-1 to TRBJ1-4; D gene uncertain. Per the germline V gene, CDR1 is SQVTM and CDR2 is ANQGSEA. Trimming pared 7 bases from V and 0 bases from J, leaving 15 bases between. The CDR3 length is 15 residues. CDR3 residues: CSARTHSATNEKLFF. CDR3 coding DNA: TGCAGCGCCCGGACTCATTCTGCAACTAATGAAAAACTGTTTTTT.

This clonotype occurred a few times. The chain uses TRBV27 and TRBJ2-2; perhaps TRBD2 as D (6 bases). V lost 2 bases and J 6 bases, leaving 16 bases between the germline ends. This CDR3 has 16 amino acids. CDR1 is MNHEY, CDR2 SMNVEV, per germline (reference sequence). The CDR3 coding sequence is TGTGCCAGCAGTTTAGAAGGGGCCTGGGGGGCCGGGGAGCTGTTTTTT. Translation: CASSLEGAWGAGELFF.

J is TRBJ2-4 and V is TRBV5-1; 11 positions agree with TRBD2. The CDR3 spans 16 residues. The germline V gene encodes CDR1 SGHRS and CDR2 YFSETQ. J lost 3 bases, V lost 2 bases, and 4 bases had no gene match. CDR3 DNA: TGCGCCAGCAGCTTACCGACTAGCGGGGTCAAAAACATTCAGTACTTC. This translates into CASSLPTSGVKNIQYF. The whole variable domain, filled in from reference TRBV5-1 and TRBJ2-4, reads KAGVTQTPRYLIKTRGQQVTLSCSPISGHRSVSWYQQTPGQGLQFLFEYFSETQRNKGNFPGRFSGRQFSNSRSEMNVSTLELGDSALYLCASSLPTSGVKNIQYFGAGTRLSVL.

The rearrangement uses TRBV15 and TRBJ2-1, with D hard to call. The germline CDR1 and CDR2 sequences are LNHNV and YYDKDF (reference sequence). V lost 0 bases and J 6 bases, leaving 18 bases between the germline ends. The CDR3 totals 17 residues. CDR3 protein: CATSRDTAIRYRNEQFF. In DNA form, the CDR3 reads TGTGCCACCAGCAGAGACACGGCTATACGATATCGCAATGAGCAGTTCTTC.

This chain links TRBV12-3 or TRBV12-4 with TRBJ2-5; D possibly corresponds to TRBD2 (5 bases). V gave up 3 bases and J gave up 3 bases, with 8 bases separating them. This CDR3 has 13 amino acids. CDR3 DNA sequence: TGTGCCAGCAGTTTCTACGGGGAAGAGACCCAGTACTTC. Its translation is CASSFYGEETQYF.

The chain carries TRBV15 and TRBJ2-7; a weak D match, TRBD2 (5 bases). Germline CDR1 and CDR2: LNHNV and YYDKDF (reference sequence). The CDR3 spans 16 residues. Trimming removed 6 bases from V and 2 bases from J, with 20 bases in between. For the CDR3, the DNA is TGTGCCACCAGGCCTAGTCGGGAATTTGGTCCCTACGAGCAGTACTTC. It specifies CATRPSREFGPYEQYF.

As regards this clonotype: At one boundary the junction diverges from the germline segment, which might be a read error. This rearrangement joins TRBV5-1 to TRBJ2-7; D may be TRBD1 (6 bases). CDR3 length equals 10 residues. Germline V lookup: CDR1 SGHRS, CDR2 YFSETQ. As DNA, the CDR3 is TGCGCCCAAAGGAACTGGGACAAGTGCTTC. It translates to CAQRNWDKCF.

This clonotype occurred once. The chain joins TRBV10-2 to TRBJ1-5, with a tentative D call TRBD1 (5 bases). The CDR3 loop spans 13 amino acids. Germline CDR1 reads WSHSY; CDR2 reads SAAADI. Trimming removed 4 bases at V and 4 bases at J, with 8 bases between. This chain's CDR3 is CASSGQRNQPQHF. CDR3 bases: TGCGCCAGCAGTGGACAGCGAAATCAGCCCCAGCATTTT.

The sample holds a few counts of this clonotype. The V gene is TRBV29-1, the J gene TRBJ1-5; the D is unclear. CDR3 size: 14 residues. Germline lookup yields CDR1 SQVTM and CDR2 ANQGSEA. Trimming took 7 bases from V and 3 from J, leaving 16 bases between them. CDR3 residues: CSGKLPGDNQPQHF. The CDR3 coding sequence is TGCAGCGGGAAATTGCCCGGCGACAATCAGCCCCAGCATTTT.

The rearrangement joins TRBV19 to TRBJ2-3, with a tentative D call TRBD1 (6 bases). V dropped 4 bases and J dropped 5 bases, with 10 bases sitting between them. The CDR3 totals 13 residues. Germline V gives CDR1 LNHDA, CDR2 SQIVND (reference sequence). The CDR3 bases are TGTGCCAGTAGTAACAGGGCAGGAGATACGCAGTATTTT. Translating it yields CASSNRAGDTQYF.

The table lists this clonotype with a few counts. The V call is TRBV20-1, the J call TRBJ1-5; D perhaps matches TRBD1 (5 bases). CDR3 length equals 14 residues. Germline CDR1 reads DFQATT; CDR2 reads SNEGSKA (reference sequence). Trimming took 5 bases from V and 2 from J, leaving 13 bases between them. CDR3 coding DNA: TGCAGTGCTGGGGGTGGGGCTGGCAATCAGCCCCAGCATTTT. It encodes CSAGGGAGNQPQHF.

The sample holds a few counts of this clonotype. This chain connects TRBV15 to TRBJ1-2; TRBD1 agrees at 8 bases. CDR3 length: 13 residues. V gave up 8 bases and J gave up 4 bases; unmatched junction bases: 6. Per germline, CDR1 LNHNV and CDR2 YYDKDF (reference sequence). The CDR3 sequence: CATATGAGYGYTF. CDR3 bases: TGTGCCACCGCGACAGGGGCCGGCTATGGCTACACCTTC.

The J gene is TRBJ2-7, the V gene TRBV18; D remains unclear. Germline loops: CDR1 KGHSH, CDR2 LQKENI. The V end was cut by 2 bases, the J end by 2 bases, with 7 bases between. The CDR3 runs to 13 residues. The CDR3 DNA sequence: TGTGCCAGCTCACCAGGGTATACCTACGAGCAGTACTTC. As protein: CASSPGYTYEQYF.

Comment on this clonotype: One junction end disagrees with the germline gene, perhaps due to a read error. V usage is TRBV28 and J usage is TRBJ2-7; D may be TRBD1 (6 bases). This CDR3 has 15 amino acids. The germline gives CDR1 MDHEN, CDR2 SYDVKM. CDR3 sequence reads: CAGSQGHRPSYEQYF. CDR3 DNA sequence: TGTGCCGGCAGCCAGGGACACAGGCCCTCCTACGAGCAGTACTTC.

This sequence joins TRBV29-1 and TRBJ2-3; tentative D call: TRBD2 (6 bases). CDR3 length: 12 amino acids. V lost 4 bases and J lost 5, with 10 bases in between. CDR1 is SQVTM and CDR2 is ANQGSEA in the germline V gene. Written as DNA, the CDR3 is TGCAGCGTTGGGGGGAGGAAAGATACGCAGTATTTT. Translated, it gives CSVGGRKDTQYF.

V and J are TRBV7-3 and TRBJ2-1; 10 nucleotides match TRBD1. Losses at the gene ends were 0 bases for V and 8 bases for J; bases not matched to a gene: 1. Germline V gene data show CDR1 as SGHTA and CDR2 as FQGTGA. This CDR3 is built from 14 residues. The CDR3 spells CASSLTGTGDEQFF. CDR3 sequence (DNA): TGTGCCAGCAGCTTAACCGGGACAGGGGATGAGCAGTTCTTC.

The DNA for the CDR3 is TGTGCCAGTGTCCGCGGGGACACAGATACGCAGTATTTT. Protein product: CASVRGDTDTQYF. This chain uses TRBV6-1 with TRBJ2-3, with D maybe TRBD2 (6 bases). V was cut by 9 bases and J by 2 bases, with 12 bases left in between. CDR3 length: 13 residues. Germline V gene lookup returns CDR1 MNHNS and CDR2 SASEGT.

CDR3 sequence reads: CASSQGAGGHETQYF. The DNA for the CDR3 is TGCGCCAGCAGCCAAGGAGCGGGGGGGCACGAGACCCAGTACTTC. The rearrangement uses TRBV4-1 and TRBJ2-5; TRBD2 matches 10 bases. CDR3 length: 15 residues. Germline-derived CDR1 and CDR2 are MGHRA and YSYEKL. Germline trimming cut 1 base from V and 5 bases from J; bases unmatched to any gene: 4.